The 24 T cell receptor beta chains below were found in one sample sequenced in a study of T-cell reconstitution after alpha-beta-depleted transplantation in children (dated by TCRdb to 2016 to 2018). The library was obtained by PCR. Sequencing took place on an Illumina HiSeq 2500. TCR libraries were prepared with molecular barcoding, using unique molecular identifiers to normalize TCRbeta repertoire quantification. The public sequencing data were trimmed at Q25 with fastp and processed into clonotypes with MiXCR by TCRdb, which kept only in-frame beta chains. Each CDR3 protein gets just one entry, which takes the most common genes and DNA from the rows behind it. For this sample the table gives under 350,000 distinct CDR3 sequences, of which about 10% were detected only once. 10% of the sample belongs to the ten largest clones. The sample here was PBMCs from the stem cell graft donor, taken from the stem cell graft. These receptors all stem from a human donor who donated a stem cell graft to a child with SCID.

This clonotype showed up many times. The CDR3 reads CASSLGVTNSYEQYF. The CDR3 DNA follows: TGTGCCAGCAGCCTGGGTGTTACCAACTCCTACGAGCAGTACTTC. The J gene is TRBJ2-7, the V gene TRBV4-2, with unresolved D. There are 15 residues in the CDR3. Between the trimmed V and J ends, which lost 4 bases and 0 bases, there was a span of 13 bases. Germline assignment: CDR1 LGHNA and CDR2 YNFKEQ.

The genes are TRBV25-1 and TRBJ2-7; D is possibly TRBD2 (7 bases). This CDR3 contains 13 residues. Trimming pared 8 bases from V and 5 bases from J, leaving 16 bases between. Germline V CDR1 and CDR2: MGHDK, SYGVNS. CDR3 sequence reads: CASGWGGADEQYF. CDR3 in DNA: TGTGCCAGCGGATGGGGGGGGGCGGACGAGCAGTACTTC.

This clonotype has a handful of counts. V and J are TRBV6-1 and TRBJ2-3, with 9 bases aligning to TRBD1. J lost 0 bases, V lost 6 bases, and 10 bases had no gene match. This CDR3 spans 17 amino acids. CDR1 and CDR2 from the germline V gene are MNHNS and SASEGT. Here the CDR3 DNA reads TGTGCCAGCAGGAGACAGGGGGGAATAATTAGCACAGATACGCAGTATTTT. Translation gives CASRRQGGIISTDTQYF.

This clonotype turned up a few times. The chain is built from TRBV19 and TRBJ2-2, with 9 nucleotides matching TRBD1. V was clipped by 6 bases and J by 0 bases; unmatched bases: 5. CDR1 LNHDA and CDR2 SQIVND come from the germline V gene (reference sequence). The CDR3 length is 16 residues. CDR3 coding DNA: TGTGCCAGTAGAGAGCGACAGGGGGCGAACACCGGGGAGCTGTTTTTT. Its translation is CASRERQGANTGELFF.

This clonotype was counted only a few times. The chain links TRBV11-2 to TRBJ2-2, with no clear D. The V gene lost 1 base and the J gene lost 0 bases, with 12 bases spanning the gap. Germline V gene data show CDR1 as SGHAT and CDR2 as FQNNGV. The CDR3 sequence is 17 residues long. The CDR3 protein is CASSLGVVGANTGELFF. Here the CDR3 DNA reads TGTGCCAGCAGCTTAGGGGTAGTAGGAGCGAACACCGGGGAGCTGTTTTTT.

The chain recombines TRBV29-1 with TRBJ2-3, with D maybe TRBD2 (6 bases). This CDR3 has 16 amino acids. The V end lost 0 bases, the J end lost 1 base, and 14 bases lay between the germline ends. CDR1 and CDR2 (germline): SQVTM, ANQGSEA. CDR3: CSVEDWRGSGTDTQYF. As DNA, the CDR3 is TGCAGCGTTGAAGATTGGAGGGGTAGTGGCACAGATACGCAGTATTTT.

This clonotype has a count of ten or more. The V gene is TRBV6-5, the J gene TRBJ1-2; D is perhaps TRBD1 (5 bases). Germline V gene lookup returns CDR1 MNHEY and CDR2 SVGAGI. The CDR3 covers 13 residues. Trimming took 6 bases from V and 6 from J, leaving 14 bases between them. The CDR3 protein is CASRPGGGDGYTF. In DNA form, the CDR3 reads TGTGCCAGCAGACCCGGGGGTGGCGATGGCTACACCTTC.

This chain joins TRBV27 and TRBJ1-2, with a possible D match to TRBD1 (5 bases). CDR3 length equals 14 residues. Germline V gene data show CDR1 as MNHEY and CDR2 as SMNVEV (reference sequence). V was trimmed by 6 bases and J by 7 bases, leaving 18 bases between them. The CDR3 loop is CASSSGGGLFGYTF. The CDR3 region has the DNA TGTGCCAGCAGCAGTGGCGGGGGGTTGTTTGGCTACACCTTC.

This clonotype was counted only a few times. The chain links TRBV7-2 to TRBJ2-4; D possibly corresponds to TRBD1 (5 bases). The V end lost 5 bases, the J end lost 13 bases, and 15 bases lay between the germline ends. Germline V gene data show CDR1 as SGHTA and CDR2 as FQGNSA. CDR3 size: 12 residues. This CDR3 reads CASSPNRIKQYF. In DNA, the CDR3 is TGTGCCAGCAGCCCAAACAGGATCAAGCAGTACTTC.

This clonotype was picked up many times. This chain joins TRBV11-2 and TRBJ2-4, with a weak D call TRBD1 (5 bases). CDR1 and CDR2 (germline): SGHAT, FQNNGV. V lost 1 base to trimming and J lost 6 bases, with 13 bases between them. The CDR3 is made up of 15 amino acids. The CDR3 here is CASSLGYLGRNIQYF. The CDR3 DNA reads TGTGCCAGCAGCTTAGGATATCTGGGGCGAAACATTCAGTACTTC.

This clonotype has at least ten counts. The chain couples TRBV3-1 to TRBJ2-6, with D unclear. Trimming shortened V by 1 base and J by 4 bases, and 5 bases separated the two germline ends. In germline, CDR1 is LGHDT, CDR2 YNNKEL (reference sequence). CDR3 length equals 14 residues. CDR3 bases: TGTGCCAGCAGCCAAGTTTCGGGGGCCAACGTCCTGACTTTC. Translated, it gives CASSQVSGANVLTF.

This clonotype was detected many times. This sequence joins TRBV5-6 and TRBJ2-7, with D unclear. The CDR3 is 12 amino acids. Trimming left V 2 bases short and J 5 bases short, with 8 bases between. Germline CDR1 and CDR2: SGHDT and YYEEEE. Written as DNA, the CDR3 is TGTGCCAGCAGCTTCCCCAGCCACGAGCAGTACTTC. It codes for CASSFPSHEQYF.

This clonotype was observed a handful of times. The rearrangement joins TRBV10-3 to TRBJ1-1; 8 bases are shared with TRBD1. CDR1 ENHRY and CDR2 SYGVKD come from the germline V gene. The CDR3 totals 13 residues. Losses at the gene ends were 6 bases for V and 4 bases for J; bases not matched to a gene: 4. The CDR3 reads CAISDRGVTEAFF. The CDR3 coding sequence is TGTGCCATCAGCGACAGGGGCGTCACTGAAGCTTTCTTT.

V usage is TRBV5-1 and J usage is TRBJ1-2, with D perhaps matching TRBD1 (6 bases). Germline V gives CDR1 SGHRS, CDR2 YFSETQ. The CDR3 totals 14 residues. V was trimmed by 4 bases and J by 2 bases, leaving 12 bases between them. The CDR3 region is CASSPHDRNYGYTF. The CDR3 DNA reads TGCGCCAGCAGCCCCCACGACAGGAACTATGGCTACACCTTC.

The sample holds a few counts of this clonotype. The V and J genes are TRBV27 and TRBJ2-1; no clear D. CDR1 and CDR2 from the germline V gene are MNHEY and SMNVEV (reference sequence). V was cut by 0 bases and J by 5 bases, with 5 bases left in between. This CDR3 contains 13 residues. The CDR3 coding sequence is TGTGCCAGCAGTTTATCGAGCAACAATGAGCAGTTCTTC. As protein: CASSLSSNNEQFF.

The chain recombines TRBV3-1 with TRBJ2-3, with TRBD2 matching over 11 bases. CDR1 and CDR2 from the germline V gene are LGHDT and YNNKEL (reference sequence). The CDR3 runs to 16 residues. V gave up 4 bases and J gave up 1 base; unmatched junction bases: 4. Here the CDR3 reads CASSRVAGGGTDTQYF. The CDR3 nucleotides are TGTGCCAGCAGCCGAGTAGCGGGGGGGGGCACAGATACGCAGTATTTT.

The V and J genes are TRBV7-9 and TRBJ1-6; possibly TRBD1 for D (5 bases). CDR3 size: 18 residues. The germline V gene has CDR1 SEHNR and CDR2 FQNEAQ (reference sequence). Trimming stripped 3 bases from V and 11 bases from J, with 26 bases between. The DNA for the CDR3 is TGTGCCAGCAGCTTGGGGGAATACTTCGCCGAGAAAGGGCCACCCCTCCACTTT. Encoded protein: CASSLGEYFAEKGPPLHF. The entire variable domain, with the rest obtained from reference TRBV7-9 and TRBJ1-6, is as follows: DTGVSQNPRHKITKRGQNVTFRCDPISEHNRLYWYRQTLGQGPEFLTYFQNEAQLEKSRLLSDRFSAERPKGSFSTLEIQRTEQGDSAMYLCASSLGEYFAEKGPPLHFGNGTRLTVT.

This clonotype has more than one count but fewer than ten. J is TRBJ2-7 and V is TRBV19, with 12 bases that match TRBD2. This CDR3 spans 14 amino acids. The germline gives CDR1 LNHDA, CDR2 SQIVND (reference sequence). After removal of 6 bases from V and 2 bases from J, the junction contained 2 bases not matched to a gene. CDR3: CASRRTSGAYEQYF. CDR3 in DNA: TGTGCCAGTAGGCGGACTAGCGGGGCCTACGAGCAGTACTTC.

This clonotype appeared a few times. The CDR3, as DNA: TGTGCCAGCAGCTTACTGGGGGAAGAAAAACTGTTTTTT. It specifies CASSLLGEEKLFF. This chain uses TRBV7-9 with TRBJ1-4, with a weak D call TRBD1 (5 bases). The germline V gene encodes CDR1 SEHNR and CDR2 FQNEAQ (reference sequence). The CDR3 contains 13 residues. The ends were cut back, 2 bases at V and 8 bases at J, with 9 bases in the middle.

Ten or more counts support this clonotype. This chain links TRBV10-3 with TRBJ2-1, with a tentative D call TRBD1 (6 bases). The V gene lost 6 bases and the J gene lost 8 bases, with 8 bases spanning the gap. Germline CDR1 and CDR2: ENHRY and SYGVKD. The CDR3 extends over 11 amino acids. The CDR3 sequence: CAIRNRDEQFF. The CDR3 nucleotides are TGTGCCATCAGGAACAGGGATGAGCAGTTCTTC.

In regard to this clonotype: A much larger clone differs from this one at a single base, so this may be a read error. This chain joins TRBV5-6 and TRBJ2-2; D uncertain. V lost 1 base and J 5 bases, leaving 3 bases between the germline ends. The CDR3 consists of 12 residues. Germline V CDR1 and CDR2: SGHDT, YYEEEE. The CDR3 DNA reads TGTGCCAGCAGCTTGTGGACCGGGGAGCTGTTTTTT. It is translated as CASSLWTGELFF. The entire variable domain, with the rest obtained from reference TRBV5-6 and TRBJ2-2, is as follows: DAGVTQSPTHLIKTRGQQVTLRCSPKSGHDTVSWYQQALGQGPQFIFQYYEEEERQRGNFPDRFSGHQFPNYSSELNVNALLLGDSALYLCASSLWTGELFFGEGSRLTVL.

The chain uses TRBV7-8 and TRBJ2-3; TRBD1 is a possible D gene (5 bases). V was trimmed by 3 bases and J by 1 base, leaving 11 bases between them. The CDR3 sequence is 15 residues long. CDR1 is SGHVS and CDR2 is FQNEAQ in the germline V gene. The CDR3 coding sequence is TGTGCCAGCAGCTTGTGGGGCGTGGGCACAGATACGCAGTATTTT. Translated, it gives CASSLWGVGTDTQYF.

CDR3 DNA: TGTGCCACCAGCAGAGTTGACCACAGGGGTATCGCCTACGAGCAGTACTTC. Encoded protein: CATSRVDHRGIAYEQYF. The chain carries TRBV15 and TRBJ2-7; TRBD1 aligns across 7 bases. Germline loops: CDR1 LNHNV, CDR2 YYDKDF (reference sequence). This CDR3 region has 17 residues. The V segment lost 1 base and the J segment 2 bases; nucleotides outside the gene matches: 11.

This clonotype was recorded a few times. The genes are TRBV20-1 and TRBJ2-7, with 8 bases identical to TRBD1. The V gene end was trimmed by 6 bases and the J gene end by 4 bases; junction bases not matched to a gene: 11. This CDR3 is 14 amino acids long. From germline, CDR1 is DFQATT and CDR2 SNEGSKA (reference sequence). CDR3 in amino acids: CSARHRDRTYEQYF. The CDR3 DNA reads TGCAGTGCAAGGCACCGGGACAGGACGTACGAGCAGTACTTC.